The 15 T cell receptor beta chains given below trace back to one sample, sequenced in a study of blood T cell repertoires in COVID-19. Data came from immunoSEQ multiplex PCR; TCRdb stores just in-frame clones and leaves some out. Of 200,000 or so clones in the sample, around 80% are singletons; the top ten hold 6.9%. The source material was peripheral blood. The receptors come from a human donor with acute or convalescent COVID-19. The donor label of this sample is uncertain.

This clone was recorded at least ten times. The genes are TRBV5-8 and TRBJ2-7; TRBD1 matches at 8 bases. From germline, CDR1 is SGHTS and CDR2 YDEGEE. V gave up 0 bases and J gave up 0 bases; unmatched junction bases: 5. The CDR3 is 16 amino acids. The DNA for the CDR3 is TGTGCCAGCAGCTTGGGAGGGACAGGCGCCTCCTACGAGCAGTACTTC. The encoded protein is CASSLGGTGASYEQYF.

The CDR3 protein is CASSYYSAGGPDTQYF. CDR3 DNA sequence: TGTGCCAGCAGTTACTACTCGGCGGGAGGGCCAGATACGCAGTATTTT. The genes are TRBV6-2 or TRBV6-3 and TRBJ2-3; the match to TRBD2 covers 9 bases. Germline V gives CDR1 MNHEY, CDR2 SVGEGT. This CDR3 region has 16 residues. The trim removed 1 base at V and 4 bases at J, leaving 6 bases unmatched.

The chain carries TRBV4-3 and TRBJ2-1; 7 positions match TRBD1. CDR1 is LGHNA, CDR2 YSLEER, per germline. The junction had 6 bases not matched to a gene; V was cut back by 1 base and J by 0 bases. The CDR3 covers 17 residues. The CDR3 sequence is CASSQGGQVGSYNEQFF. In DNA form, the CDR3 reads TGCGCCAGCAGCCAAGGCGGACAGGTGGGCTCCTACAATGAGCAGTTCTTC.

The chain recombines TRBV18 with TRBJ2-1; tentatively, D is TRBD2 (6 bases). The germline V gene has CDR1 KGHSH and CDR2 LQKENI. V was clipped by 0 bases and J by 3 bases, with 12 bases between them. The CDR3 is 16 amino acids. The chain's CDR3 is CASSPPLAVSYNEQFF. The CDR3, as DNA: TGTGCCAGCTCACCACCTTTAGCGGTAAGCTACAATGAGCAGTTCTTC. Looking up the rest from reference TRBV18 and TRBJ2-1 gives the full variable domain: NAGVMQNPRHLVRRRGQEARLRCSPMKGHSHVYWYRQLPEEGLKFMVYLQKENIIDESGMPKERFSAEFPKEGPSILRIQQVVRGDSAAYFCASSPPLAVSYNEQFFGPGTRLTVL.

The gene calls are TRBV29-1 and TRBJ2-1; tentatively, D is TRBD2 (6 bases). The CDR3 has 15 residues. Germline CDR1 and CDR2: SQVTM and ANQGSEA. V lost 4 bases to trimming and J lost 5 bases, with 18 bases between them. The CDR3 sequence: CSVARLVTRNNEQFF. The CDR3 bases are TGCAGCGTTGCCCGACTAGTCACAAGGAACAATGAGCAGTTCTTC.

The chain combines TRBV7-9 with TRBJ1-1; 9 bases map to TRBD1. The CDR3 is 15 residues long. Germline V gene lookup returns CDR1 SEHNR and CDR2 FQNEAQ (reference sequence). The trim removed 5 bases at V and 4 bases at J, leaving 8 bases unmatched. DNA of the CDR3: TGTGCCAGCAGCAGCCCTACAGGGGGCACCACTGAAGCTTTCTTT. Its translation is CASSSPTGGTTEAFF. Full variable domain (missing parts from reference TRBV7-9 and TRBJ1-1): DTGVSQNPRHKITKRGQNVTFRCDPISEHNRLYWYRQTLGQGPEFLTYFQNEAQLEKSRLLSDRFSAERPKGSFSTLEIQRTEQGDSAMYLCASSSPTGGTTEAFFGQGTRLTVV.

The chain links TRBV14 to TRBJ1-1; D remains unclear. The germline gives CDR1 SGHDN, CDR2 FVKESK. Trimming took off 4 bases at V and 6 bases at J, with 15 bases between the two ends. CDR3 length: 14 amino acids. The CDR3 DNA reads as TGTGCCAGCAGCCTAGCGATCGGGTTGCCTGAAGCTTTCTTT. Translated, it gives CASSLAIGLPEAFF.

The chain combines TRBV24-1 with TRBJ2-2; tentative D call: TRBD1 (6 bases). The CDR3 length is 13 residues. Looked up from germline, CDR1 is KGHDR and CDR2 is SFDVKD. Trimming removed 4 bases at V and 4 bases at J, with 6 bases between. CDR3 sequence reads: CATSEGGTGELFF. As DNA, the CDR3 is TGTGCCACCAGTGAAGGGGGCACCGGGGAGCTGTTTTTT.

This chain joins TRBV5-5 and TRBJ1-4; D uncertain. V dropped 0 bases and J dropped 5 bases, with 11 bases sitting between them. Germline V CDR1 and CDR2: SGHKS, YYEKEE (reference sequence). The CDR3 covers 15 residues. The CDR3: CASSLVGGSNEKLFF. The CDR3 DNA is TGTGCCAGCAGCTTGGTGGGAGGCTCCAATGAAAAACTGTTTTTT.

V and J are TRBV5-1 and TRBJ1-5, with D perhaps TRBD1 (5 bases). Germline CDR1 SGHRS, CDR2 YFSETQ. This CDR3 comprises 15 residues. V dropped 1 base and J dropped 2 bases, with 10 bases sitting between them. The CDR3 sequence: CASSLQGNGNQPQHF. DNA for the CDR3: TGCGCCAGCAGCTTGCAGGGAAACGGCAATCAGCCCCAGCATTTT.

The CDR3 bases are TGTGCCAGCAGTGAAGGAGGGCAGATCTATGGCTACACCTTC. Translation gives CASSEGGQIYGYTF. The J gene is TRBJ1-2, the V gene TRBV6-1; D ambiguous. Trimming removed 1 base at V and 4 bases at J, with 10 bases between. The CDR3 loop spans 14 amino acids. Germline V lookup: CDR1 MNHNS, CDR2 SASEGT.

This chain joins TRBV7-2 and TRBJ2-1; TRBD2 matches 9 bases. The V gene's germline CDR1 is SGHTA and CDR2 FQGNSA. The CDR3 sequence is 16 residues long. V shed 0 bases, J shed 6 bases, and the junction held 6 bases outside the gene matches. CDR3: CASSLASGLAFNEQFF. The CDR3 bases are TGTGCCAGCAGCTTAGCCTCGGGACTAGCTTTCAATGAGCAGTTCTTC.

The rearrangement joins TRBV15 to TRBJ2-1; D is undetermined. V was cut by 0 bases and J by 1 base, with 7 bases left in between. From germline, CDR1 is LNHNV and CDR2 YYDKDF (reference sequence). This CDR3 spans 15 amino acids. CDR3: CATSREGASYNEQFF. In DNA form, the CDR3 reads TGTGCCACCAGCAGAGAGGGCGCGTCCTACAATGAGCAGTTCTTC.

In its sample, this clone was seen once. The J gene is TRBJ1-4, the V gene TRBV19; D unclear. Trimming pared 3 bases from V and 0 bases from J, leaving 8 bases between. Germline CDR1 reads LNHDA; CDR2 reads SQIVND (reference sequence). The CDR3 length is 15 residues. The CDR3 loop reads CASSISTATNEKLFF. CDR3 DNA: TGTGCCAGTAGTATCTCAACAGCAACTAATGAAAAACTGTTTTTT.

The rearrangement links TRBV10-3 to TRBJ2-7; 10 bases align to TRBD2. CDR3 length: 14 residues. J was trimmed by 5 bases and V by 4 bases; bases with no gene match: 5. Germline V gene data show CDR1 as ENHRY and CDR2 as SYGVKD. Here the CDR3 reads CAISALAGVDEQYF. Written as DNA, the CDR3 is TGTGCCATCAGTGCGCTAGCGGGAGTGGACGAGCAGTACTTC.